This T cell receptor beta chain was obtained from a study of identifying expanded T cells in peripheral blood. The germline V gene encodes CDR1 MGHRA and CDR2 YSYEKL. CDR3 length: 14 residues. V was trimmed by 3 bases and J by 5 bases, leaving 12 bases between them. This clone was found once. Clones were sequenced by immunoSEQ multiplex PCR, and TCRdb holds only the in-frame ones, with some missing. The sample holds 75,000 to 95,000 clones, about 91% seen once. The TCR originated in a person between 18 and 70 years old in good health. What was sequenced was blood. The V and J genes are TRBV4-1 and TRBJ2-3, with no clear D. The chain's CDR3 is CASSHPTLIDTQYF. Written as DNA, the CDR3 is TGCGCCAGCAGCCACCCAACCCTAATAGATACGCAGTATTTT.